These T cell receptor beta chains were read from a single sample in a study of breast tumors, draining lymph nodes, adjacent tissues. TCRdb processed the multiplex PCR reads anew with MiXCR; each CDR3 protein has one entry. The data show roughly 23,000 distinct CDR3 sequences, under 75% seen once. Sequencing used tumor-adjacent breast tissue. These receptors were collected from a female donor with breast cancer. Some clones in this sample may be carry-over from other donors' samples. Both conserved end residues are trimmed from each CDR3. Fields, in order: J gene, V gene, CDR3 length, clone size, CDR3 protein. Only part of the rows carry a size: once, few, many, or a class if the clone is expanded.

j_call: TRBJ2-5; v_call: TRBV29-1; cdr3_length: 12; clone_size: many; cdr3_aa: SVVGAGGGETQY
j_call: TRBJ2-5; v_call: TRBV5-5; cdr3_length: 11; clone_size: many; cdr3_aa: ASSNRVGETQY
j_call: TRBJ1-2; v_call: TRBV4-1; cdr3_length: 16; clone_size: medium-sized; cdr3_aa: ASSQELSGTGVDYGYT
j_call: TRBJ2-5; v_call: TRBV6-1; cdr3_length: 13; clone_size: few; cdr3_aa: ASSGRTGSAETQY
j_call: TRBJ2-7; v_call: TRBV3-1; cdr3_length: 15; clone_size: many; cdr3_aa: ASSPGTSGGLLSEQY
j_call: TRBJ2-5; v_call: TRBV7-7; cdr3_length: 12; clone_size: NA; cdr3_aa: ASSLERGGETQY
j_call: TRBJ1-6; v_call: TRBV11-1; cdr3_length: 12; clone_size: NA; cdr3_aa: ASSSGTGNSPLH
j_call: TRBJ1-6; v_call: TRBV7-2; cdr3_length: 14; clone_size: NA; cdr3_aa: ASSLVPGAVNSPLH
j_call: TRBJ1-5; v_call: TRBV6-2/TRBV6-3; cdr3_length: 13; clone_size: few; cdr3_aa: ASSLTGMGNQPQH
j_call: TRBJ1-2; v_call: TRBV5-6; cdr3_length: 13; clone_size: NA; cdr3_aa: ASSYGTGATYGYT
j_call: TRBJ2-7; v_call: TRBV29-1; cdr3_length: 8; clone_size: NA; cdr3_aa: SVVQHEQY
j_call: TRBJ2-3; v_call: TRBV9; cdr3_length: 12; clone_size: NA; cdr3_aa: ASSGGLTTDTRY
j_call: TRBJ2-1; v_call: TRBV19; cdr3_length: 13; clone_size: once; cdr3_aa: ASSIHVLLDNEQF
j_call: TRBJ1-5; v_call: TRBV6-1; cdr3_length: 13; clone_size: many; cdr3_aa: ASSGGLGSNQPQH
j_call: TRBJ2-3; v_call: TRBV20-1; cdr3_length: 11; clone_size: NA; cdr3_aa: SARLADTDTQY
j_call: TRBJ1-5; v_call: TRBV19; cdr3_length: 13; clone_size: NA; cdr3_aa: ASSIESASNQPQH
j_call: TRBJ1-6; v_call: TRBV6-5; cdr3_length: 11; clone_size: NA; cdr3_aa: ASRGQRGSPLH
j_call: TRBJ2-3; v_call: TRBV10-3; cdr3_length: 13; clone_size: NA; cdr3_aa: AISMGGASTDTQY
j_call: TRBJ1-6; v_call: TRBV9; cdr3_length: 10; clone_size: once; cdr3_aa: ASSGSNSPLH
j_call: TRBJ2-7; v_call: TRBV7-2; cdr3_length: 13; clone_size: NA; cdr3_aa: ASSLGSGAPYEQY
j_call: TRBJ1-2; v_call: TRBV7-9; cdr3_length: 10; clone_size: NA; cdr3_aa: ASSLDNSPTI
j_call: TRBJ2-3; v_call: TRBV2; cdr3_length: 11; clone_size: NA; cdr3_aa: ASSDLGTDTQY
j_call: TRBJ2-2; v_call: TRBV15; cdr3_length: 13; clone_size: NA; cdr3_aa: ATSSDLDSTGELF
j_call: TRBJ1-5; v_call: TRBV10-2; cdr3_length: 14; clone_size: medium-sized; cdr3_aa: ASSESPGNSNQPQH
j_call: TRBJ2-7; v_call: TRBV5-8; cdr3_length: 9; clone_size: large; cdr3_aa: ASSLGYEQY
j_call: TRBJ2-1; v_call: TRBV19; cdr3_length: 15; clone_size: many; cdr3_aa: ASSSPAWAGTHHEQF
j_call: TRBJ2-1; v_call: TRBV7-6; cdr3_length: 13; clone_size: NA; cdr3_aa: ASSLRASSYNEQF
j_call: TRBJ1-2; v_call: TRBV7-9; cdr3_length: 11; clone_size: few; cdr3_aa: ASSLALADGYT
j_call: TRBJ1-2; v_call: TRBV19; cdr3_length: 10; clone_size: NA; cdr3_aa: ASSIRGNGYT
j_call: TRBJ2-3; v_call: TRBV25-1; cdr3_length: 12; clone_size: NA; cdr3_aa: ASRDSASTDTQY
j_call: TRBJ2-1; v_call: TRBV18; cdr3_length: 11; clone_size: medium-sized; cdr3_aa: ASSPDRYNEQF
j_call: TRBJ1-4; v_call: TRBV5-5; cdr3_length: 11; clone_size: many; cdr3_aa: ASSSGQGEKLF
j_call: TRBJ1-2; v_call: TRBV2; cdr3_length: 12; clone_size: medium-sized; cdr3_aa: ASSADREGRGYT
j_call: TRBJ2-2; v_call: TRBV5-1; cdr3_length: 11; clone_size: many; cdr3_aa: ASRNRTAGELF
j_call: TRBJ2-1; v_call: TRBV11-2; cdr3_length: 11; clone_size: many; cdr3_aa: ASSLAGNNEQF
j_call: TRBJ2-7; v_call: TRBV20-1; cdr3_length: 12; clone_size: NA; cdr3_aa: SARARSPSYEQY
j_call: TRBJ1-2; v_call: TRBV20-1; cdr3_length: 12; clone_size: NA; cdr3_aa: SAVPPLQGYGYT
j_call: TRBJ1-6; v_call: TRBV5-1; cdr3_length: 13; clone_size: NA; cdr3_aa: ASSLDNLGNSPLH
j_call: TRBJ2-7; v_call: TRBV20-1; cdr3_length: 12; clone_size: NA; cdr3_aa: SASVAGERYEQY
j_call: TRBJ2-1; v_call: TRBV6-2/TRBV6-3; cdr3_length: 13; clone_size: NA; cdr3_aa: AGSYAGTDYNERF
j_call: TRBJ1-6; v_call: TRBV19; cdr3_length: 12; clone_size: few; cdr3_aa: ASSSWDRNSPLH
j_call: TRBJ2-5; v_call: TRBV7-2; cdr3_length: 12; clone_size: medium-sized; cdr3_aa: ASSLAGLGETQY
j_call: TRBJ1-2; v_call: TRBV19; cdr3_length: 14; clone_size: NA; cdr3_aa: ASSPETGGFSGGYT
j_call: TRBJ1-2; v_call: TRBV5-6; cdr3_length: 11; clone_size: NA; cdr3_aa: ASSLQGADGYT
j_call: TRBJ2-7; v_call: TRBV5-5; cdr3_length: 13; clone_size: NA; cdr3_aa: ASSLMDRGQYEQY
j_call: TRBJ2-6; v_call: TRBV11-2; cdr3_length: 13; clone_size: once; cdr3_aa: ASSFRGSGANVLT
j_call: TRBJ2-7; v_call: TRBV6-6; cdr3_length: 12; clone_size: NA; cdr3_aa: ASSETGTSQEQY
j_call: TRBJ2-1; v_call: TRBV6-6; cdr3_length: 17; clone_size: NA; cdr3_aa: ASIGTVLPSRLFYNEQF
j_call: TRBJ1-4; v_call: TRBV29-1; cdr3_length: 13; clone_size: large; cdr3_aa: SVDSGYGTGEKLF
j_call: TRBJ1-6; v_call: TRBV20-1; cdr3_length: 12; clone_size: NA; cdr3_aa: SAETGTVNSPLH